What follows are 24 T cell receptor beta chains derived from one specimen sequenced in a study of CD8 T cells in ankylosing spondylitis. Broader study findings: Made up of 7 to 9 highly homologous variants, a TCR beta motif appeared characteristic of ankylosing spondylitis blood.

What these receptors recognize is not known. TCRdb recomputed calls from the 5' RACE reads with MiXCR, one row per CDR3 protein. The data contain hundreds of thousands of distinct CDR3 sequences, roughly 12% of them singletons. Sequenced: blood, either unsorted or a sorted T cell fraction (not recorded which). These receptors all stem from a male donor with ankylosing spondylitis.

This clonotype was picked up many times. CDR3 nucleotides: TGTGCCAGCAGTCCCCGTAACACCGGGGAGCTGTTTTTT. This codes for CASSPRNTGELFF. V gene TRBV12-3 or TRBV12-4 combines with J gene TRBJ2-2; D not certain. The V gene lost 5 bases and the J gene lost 2 bases, with 6 bases spanning the gap. The length of the CDR3 is 13 residues.

This clonotype was seen only a few times. The CDR3 coding sequence is TGCAGTGCTAGACCCCACACCGGGGAGCTGTTTTTT. It translates to CSARPHTGELFF. The rearrangement uses TRBV20-1 and TRBJ2-2, with D hard to call. The CDR3 has 12 residues. V lost 2 bases and J lost 3, with 4 bases in between. CDR1 is DFQATT, CDR2 SNEGSKA, per germline (reference sequence).

The chain couples TRBV18 to TRBJ2-1; possibly TRBD1 for D (6 bases). CDR3 length: 15 residues. The ends were cut back, 5 bases at V and 0 bases at J, with 11 bases in the middle. Germline CDR1 KGHSH, CDR2 LQKENI. Written as DNA, the CDR3 is TGTGCCAGCTCAGACAACAGGGACTCCTACAATGAGCAGTTCTTC. This encodes CASSDNRDSYNEQFF.

This sequence joins TRBV24-1 and TRBJ2-7, with 8 bases aligning to TRBD2. The junction had 6 bases not matched to a gene; V was cut back by 3 bases and J by 6 bases. There are 14 residues in the CDR3. From germline, CDR1 is KGHDR and CDR2 SFDVKD. CDR3 residues: CATSDRLALGEQYF. In DNA form, the CDR3 reads TGTGCCACCAGTGATCGACTAGCGTTGGGCGAGCAGTACTTC.

This clonotype has more than one count but fewer than ten. The rearrangement joins TRBV12-3 or TRBV12-4 to TRBJ2-3; 14 nucleotides match TRBD2. The CDR3 runs 18 residues. Trimming cost V 4 bases and J 2 bases; bases outside gene matches: 8. The CDR3 bases are TGTGCCAGCAGTTCATCCGCGGGACTAGCGGGGGACACAGATACGCAGTATTTT. It codes for CASSSSAGLAGDTDTQYF.

V and J are TRBV30 and TRBJ1-2, with D unresolved. The V end lost 2 bases, the J end lost 4 bases, and 11 bases lay between the germline ends. The germline CDR1 and CDR2 sequences are GTSNPN and SVGIG (reference sequence). This CDR3 comprises 13 residues. The CDR3 nucleotides read TGTGCCTGGAGTAGAGGGTGGAGCTATGGCTACACCTTC. Translated, it gives CAWSRGWSYGYTF.

In its sample, this clonotype was seen many times. The chain uses TRBV10-3 and TRBJ2-7; the D is unclear. V was shortened by 0 bases and J by 6 bases, with 18 bases between the two germline ends. This CDR3 spans 16 amino acids. Germline V lookup: CDR1 ENHRY, CDR2 SYGVKD. CDR3: CAISESGILRSGEQYF. CDR3 DNA sequence: TGTGCCATCAGTGAGTCGGGTATCCTCCGGTCGGGCGAGCAGTACTTC.

This clonotype has just a few counts. Here the CDR3 reads CASSFLARKNIQYF. The CDR3 nucleotides are TGTGCCAGCAGTTTCTTGGCGAGAAAAAACATTCAGTACTTC. This chain uses TRBV12-3 or TRBV12-4 with TRBJ2-4, with D hard to call. The germline V and J ends were trimmed by 3 bases and 4 bases, with 10 bases remaining between them. CDR3 length: 14 amino acids.

The J gene is TRBJ2-7, the V gene TRBV27; 12 bases align to TRBD2. After removal of 2 bases from V and 3 bases from J, the junction contained 8 bases not matched to a gene. This CDR3 is built from 17 residues. CDR1 is MNHEY, CDR2 SMNVEV, per germline (reference sequence). For the CDR3, the DNA is TGTGCCAGCAGTTTAACCCCTAGCGGGAGGGCCGGCTACGAGCAGTACTTC. It specifies CASSLTPSGRAGYEQYF.

The gene calls are TRBV28 and TRBJ2-7, with a tentative D call TRBD1 (6 bases). In germline, CDR1 is MDHEN, CDR2 SYDVKM. CDR3 size: 12 residues. The CDR3 protein is CGIMRGTYEQYF. The CDR3 DNA reads as TGTGGGATAATGAGGGGGACCTACGAGCAGTACTTC.

This clonotype was detected a few times. The chain is built from TRBV7-8 and TRBJ2-1, with D possibly TRBD2 on 5 matching bases. Germline values: CDR1 SGHVS, CDR2 FQNEAQ. The ends were cut back, 0 bases at V and 0 bases at J, with 9 bases in the middle. The CDR3 has 16 residues. CDR3 nucleotide sequence: TGTGCCAGCAGCTTAGCGCGGGCTAGCTCCTACAATGAGCAGTTCTTC. This translates into CASSLARASSYNEQFF.

This clonotype was recorded a few times. The J gene is TRBJ2-7, the V gene TRBV7-2; either TRBD1 or TRBD2 may fit D (7 bases each). Germline CDR1 is SGHTA and CDR2 is FQGNSA. Trimming removed 5 bases at V and 4 bases at J, with 18 bases between. CDR3 length equals 15 residues. CDR3 sequence (DNA): TGTGCCAGCAGCCCCAGGGGGGGGGGTGGTTACGAGCAGTACTTC. This codes for CASSPRGGGGYEQYF.

V is TRBV15 and J is TRBJ2-7; 7 bases map to TRBD1. CDR1 and CDR2 (germline): LNHNV, YYDKDF (reference sequence). The ends lost 2 bases at V and 5 bases at J; junction bases unmatched: 6. The CDR3 extends over 14 amino acids. The DNA for the CDR3 is TGTGCCACCAGCAGAAGACAGGGTGACGACGAGCAGTACTTC. This translates into CATSRRQGDDEQYF.

This clonotype was detected a few times. The chain recombines TRBV3-1 with TRBJ2-5, with D maybe TRBD2 (6 bases). The CDR3 runs 17 residues. V lost 4 bases and J 5 bases, leaving 23 bases between the germline ends. CDR1 and CDR2 from the germline V gene are LGHDT and YNNKEL (reference sequence). This chain's CDR3 is CASSPYTADWEVETQYF. The CDR3 nucleotides read TGTGCCAGCAGCCCGTATACCGCCGACTGGGAGGTGGAGACCCAGTACTTC.

This chain links TRBV20-1 with TRBJ2-3; no clear D gene. The V and J ends lost 1 base and 2 bases respectively, with 13 bases between them. The CDR3 has 15 amino acids. The germline V gene has CDR1 DFQATT and CDR2 SNEGSKA (reference sequence). CDR3 nucleotides: TGCAGTGCTAGAGTATTGGGCAGGTCCACAGATACGCAGTATTTT. Its protein is CSARVLGRSTDTQYF.

The V call is TRBV4-1, the J call TRBJ2-7, with a weak D call TRBD2 (6 bases). Germline CDR1 reads MGHRA; CDR2 reads YSYEKL. V was cut by 0 bases and J by 11 bases, with 11 bases left in between. The CDR3 runs to 12 residues. This CDR3 reads CASSQDSGRKYF. Here the CDR3 DNA reads TGCGCCAGCAGCCAAGATAGTGGGAGGAAGTACTTC.

Many counts were recorded for this clonotype. This sequence joins TRBV5-1 and TRBJ1-2; 7 nucleotides align to TRBD1. Germline-derived CDR1 and CDR2 are SGHRS and YFSETQ. Germline trimming cut 0 bases from V and 4 bases from J; bases unmatched to any gene: 9. There are 16 residues in the CDR3. The CDR3 nucleotides read TGCGCCAGCAGCTTGGATCCTCAGGGGGGCCTCTATGGCTACACCTTC. This encodes CASSLDPQGGLYGYTF.

This clonotype appeared a few times. The V and J genes are TRBV20-1 and TRBJ1-2; D not resolved. Trimming cost V 5 bases and J 2 bases, with 15 bases left between them. The CDR3 sequence is 14 residues long. Germline CDR1 DFQATT, CDR2 SNEGSKA (reference sequence). This CDR3 reads CSADGPTRNYGYTF. The CDR3, as DNA: TGCAGTGCTGACGGCCCGACTCGGAACTATGGCTACACCTTC.

The V call is TRBV7-3, the J call TRBJ2-7; 8 bases fit TRBD2. Trimming took 7 bases from V and 2 from J; bases not matched to a gene: 13. The CDR3 consists of 16 residues. CDR1 is SGHTA and CDR2 is FQGTGA in the germline V gene. The CDR3 bases are TGTGCCAGCACCACCGGAGGGCGGGGGGCCCCCTACGAGCAGTACTTC. The encoded protein is CASTTGGRGAPYEQYF.

The rearrangement joins TRBV6-6 to TRBJ2-3, with D hard to call. The V end was cut by 6 bases, the J end by 4 bases, with 11 bases between. This CDR3 has 13 residues. CDR1 and CDR2 (germline): MNHNY, SVGAGI (reference sequence). CDR3 in DNA: TGTGCCAGCAGATCCTCGGGTCCAGATACGCAGTATTTT. As protein: CASRSSGPDTQYF.

This clonotype was counted at least ten times. The V call is TRBV6-5, the J call TRBJ2-7, with D maybe TRBD1 (6 bases). V was trimmed by 2 bases and J by 4 bases, leaving 12 bases between them. Germline loops: CDR1 MNHEY, CDR2 SVGAGI. CDR3 size: 14 residues. The CDR3, as DNA: TGTGCCAGCAGTTACGGTTGGGGGCTTTACGAGCAGTACTTC. Amino acid sequence: CASSYGWGLYEQYF.

This clonotype was recorded many times. The genes are TRBV29-1 and TRBJ2-7, with D perhaps matching TRBD2 (6 bases). This CDR3 is 13 amino acids long. Between the trimmed V and J ends, which lost 7 bases and 5 bases, there was a span of 18 bases. The germline V gene encodes CDR1 SQVTM and CDR2 ANQGSEA. The CDR3 loop is CSASGRALNEQYF. DNA of the CDR3: TGCAGCGCGTCCGGGAGAGCCTTGAACGAGCAGTACTTC.

The chain joins TRBV20-1 to TRBJ1-1; D uncertain. The CDR3 consists of 10 residues. Per the germline V gene, CDR1 is DFQATT and CDR2 is SNEGSKA (reference sequence). Trimming cost V 3 bases and J 8 bases, with 7 bases left between them. The CDR3 DNA reads as TGCAGTGCTAGGGCCGAAGAAGCTTTCTTT. Translation gives CSARAEEAFF.

CDR3 region: CAISEPSAYKETQYF. For the CDR3, the DNA is TGTGCCATCAGTGAGCCGAGCGCTTATAAAGAGACCCAGTACTTC. This rearrangement joins TRBV10-3 to TRBJ2-5; D gene uncertain. Germline CDR1 ENHRY, CDR2 SYGVKD. The V end was cut by 2 bases, the J end by 3 bases, with 13 bases between. The CDR3 spans 15 residues.